The 3 T cell receptor beta chains listed next were all sequenced from one sample in a study of patients and donors after allogeneic stem cell transplantation (dated by TCRdb to about 2020). Library construction relied on RT-PCR. Sequenced on a NextSeq 550. In TCRdb, the public reads were trimmed at Q25 with fastp and aligned with MiXCR, with productive beta chains retained. Merged by CDR3 protein, the rows form single entries marked with the most common genes and DNA. The table for this sample lists hundreds of thousands of distinct CDR3 sequences; roughly 16% of them were counted only once. The top ten clones comprise 6.5% to 7.5% of the sample. The source material was blood, either unsorted or a sorted T cell fraction (not recorded which). Receptor source: a human donor who was either an allogeneic HSCT recipient or a stem cell or donor lymphocyte infusion donor (not recorded which). It is not recorded whose cells these are; they may come from a transplant donor.

Regarding this clonotype: Given a much more abundant clone one base away, this may be a read error. The J gene is TRBJ2-1, the V gene TRBV12-3 or TRBV12-4; perhaps TRBD2 as D (6 bases). The CDR3 is made up of 15 amino acids. V was trimmed by 8 bases and J by 6 bases, leaving 20 bases between them. In nucleotides, the CDR3 is TGTGCCAGCCTAACCGGAGGGAGGTATGGCAATGAGCAGTTCTTC. Protein product: CASLTGGRYGNEQFF.

This clonotype was detected only a few times. V and J are TRBV2 and TRBJ1-2; D is ambiguous. Trimming removed 1 base at V and 4 bases at J, with 13 bases between. Germline values: CDR1 SNHLY, CDR2 FYNNEI. The CDR3 spans 15 residues. CDR3 sequence (DNA): TGTGCCAGCAGTGAAGGCATAGCTCTCCTCTATGGCTACACCTTC. It encodes CASSEGIALLYGYTF.

The rearrangement links TRBV7-9 to TRBJ2-7, with 9 positions matching TRBD2. The V segment lost 8 bases and the J segment 5 bases; nucleotides outside the gene matches: 7. The CDR3 is made up of 13 amino acids. Per germline, CDR1 SEHNR and CDR2 FQNEAQ (reference sequence). The CDR3 sequence: CASARGRADEQYF. The CDR3 DNA is TGTGCCAGCGCACGCGGGAGGGCGGACGAGCAGTACTTC.